This T cell receptor (beta chain) was retrieved from a study of blood T cell repertoires in COVID-19. In the study overall: Donors in the United States, Italy and Spain gave samples during acute or convalescent COVID-19.

Cohorts were assigned according to the clinical history that participants reported. Either two negative PCRs, clearance, or symptom resolution qualified Cohort 3 donors as recovered. Per the original data handling: Quantification of nucleated cells was approximated via reference gene primer amplification. Sequencing was performed with immunoSEQ multiplex PCR; in TCRdb, only in-frame clones are kept and a portion is missing. From that table come the V and J calls and clone size; the DNA was used to work out D and trimming. There are some 120,000 clones in the sample; around 83% occur only once, and over 15% lies in the top ten. With 3 bases clipped from V and 10 bases from J, the junction kept 7 bases outside the gene matches. This CDR3 has 15 residues. Germline values: CDR1 MDHEN, CDR2 SYDVKM.

Sequencing was carried out using PBMCs or T cells enriched from blood (not recorded which). V is TRBV28 and J is TRBJ2-1, with 12 bases aligning to TRBD2. The source is a man younger than 45 who had recovered from COVID-19. As DNA, the CDR3 is TGTGCCAGCAGTTTGGCTAGCGGGAGGGCGGTAGAGCAGTTCTTC. It translates to CASSLASGRAVEQFF.